Below are 21 T cell receptor beta chains sequenced from a single sample in a study of CD4 T cells in relation to SARS-CoV-2 and coronaviruses. Before the COVID-19 pandemic, during about 2011-2018, CD4+ T cells were taken from unexposed donors. Clones were sequenced by immunoSEQ multiplex PCR, and TCRdb holds only the in-frame ones, with some missing. The sample shows approximately 70,000 clones, more than 80% of them seen only once. Sequenced material: naive CD4+ T cells from PBMCs. The sample's subset: naive CD4+ T cells isolated by negative enrichment. The origin of the receptors is a human donor in good health.

This rearrangement joins TRBV7-2 to TRBJ2-1; TRBD2 matches 10 bases. The CDR3 contains 16 residues. Germline V lookup: CDR1 SGHTA, CDR2 FQGNSA. J was trimmed by 10 bases and V by 1 base; bases with no gene match: 10. Here the CDR3 reads CASSLVGLAGAGEQFF. DNA for the CDR3: TGTGCCAGCAGCTTAGTTGGCCTAGCGGGGGCCGGCGAGCAGTTCTTC.

This chain connects TRBV27 to TRBJ2-7; possible D gene TRBD2, 5 bases. With 5 bases removed from V and 9 bases from J, the gap between germline ends came to 20 bases. Germline V gives CDR1 MNHEY, CDR2 SMNVEV (reference sequence). CDR3 size: 14 residues. The CDR3 DNA reads TGTGCCAGCAGTGGCCGCGGGTCTGACCCTGGGCAGTACTTC. This translates into CASSGRGSDPGQYF.

The chain joins TRBV2 to TRBJ2-3; 14 bases fit TRBD2. CDR1 SNHLY and CDR2 FYNNEI come from the germline V gene. The CDR3 contains 14 residues. The trim removed 8 bases at V and 4 bases at J, leaving 2 bases unmatched. DNA of the CDR3: TGTGCCAGCGGGACTAGCGGGAGTGCAGATACGCAGTATTTT. Amino acid sequence: CASGTSGSADTQYF.

The genes are TRBV7-9 and TRBJ2-5; 9 nucleotides agree with TRBD1. V dropped 4 bases and J dropped 2; count of bases not matched to a gene: 11. Germline CDR1 SEHNR, CDR2 FQNEAQ (reference sequence). This CDR3 contains 17 residues. CDR3 DNA sequence: TGTGCCAGCAGCTCCCCGACGGGACAGGGTTTTCAAGAGACCCAGTACTTC. Amino acids: CASSSPTGQGFQETQYF.

This sequence joins TRBV7-2 and TRBJ2-1; 8 nucleotides agree with TRBD1. Unmatched junction bases numbered 2, after V lost 1 base and J lost 0 bases. Germline lookup yields CDR1 SGHTA and CDR2 FQGNSA. There are 16 residues in the CDR3. CDR3 in DNA: TGTGCCAGCAGCTTAGGGGGGACAGGCTCCTACAATGAGCAGTTCTTC. Translating it yields CASSLGGTGSYNEQFF.

Only one count was recorded for this clone. This sequence joins TRBV2 and TRBJ2-5, with D possibly matching TRBD2 (6 bases). Germline V CDR1 and CDR2: SNHLY, FYNNEI. The CDR3 totals 14 residues. V was pared by 6 bases and J by 7 bases, with 18 bases between. CDR3: CASRPTQGGRTQYF. CDR3 nucleotide sequence: TGTGCCAGCAGGCCCACGCAGGGAGGACGGACCCAGTACTTC.

This clone was seen just once. V usage is TRBV3-1 (or the pseudogene TRBV3-2) and J usage is TRBJ2-5, with 7 bases lining up with TRBD2. V lost 5 bases to trimming and J lost 5 bases; unmatched junction nucleotides: 17. The CDR3 is made up of 17 amino acids. Germline-derived CDR1 and CDR2 are LGHDT and YNNKEL (reference sequence). The CDR3 nucleotides read TGTGCCAGCAGCGGGGGGGGACTCGTGCGCCCGCTGGAGACCCAGTACTTC. It encodes CASSGGGLVRPLETQYF.

This clone appeared once. The rearrangement links TRBV6-4 to TRBJ1-6; TRBD1 matches at 8 bases. Trimming at V came to 5 bases and at J to 10 bases, leaving 7 bases not matched to a gene. This CDR3 is built from 14 residues. Per the germline V gene, CDR1 is MRHNA and CDR2 is SNTAGT. The CDR3 DNA reads as TGTGCCAGCAGTAGTGACAGGGGCCGATCACCCCTCCACTTT. Its translation: CASSSDRGRSPLHF.

The chain links TRBV30 to TRBJ1-6, with D maybe TRBD1 (5 bases). Germline V gives CDR1 GTSNPN, CDR2 SVGIG (reference sequence). V lost 1 base and J lost 2, with 9 bases in between. The CDR3 sequence is 15 residues long. CDR3 region: CAWSGVGAYNSPLHF. CDR3 DNA sequence: TGTGCCTGGAGTGGGGTAGGGGCCTATAATTCACCCCTCCACTTT.

The rearrangement links TRBV27 to TRBJ2-3; D is ambiguous. Germline CDR1 and CDR2: MNHEY and SMNVEV (reference sequence). The V gene lost 6 bases and the J gene lost 0 bases, with 7 bases spanning the gap. CDR3 size: 13 residues. Written as DNA, the CDR3 is TGTGCCAGCAGCTATAGTAGCACAGATACGCAGTATTTT. Translation gives CASSYSSTDTQYF.

The chain has TRBV4-3 and TRBJ2-7; D is undetermined. The CDR3 contains 17 residues. Trimming shortened V by 0 bases and J by 2 bases, and 17 bases separated the two germline ends. CDR1 and CDR2 from the germline V gene are LGHNA and YSLEER. The chain's CDR3 is CASSQEGVGTYPYEQYF. In DNA form, the CDR3 reads TGCGCCAGCAGCCAAGAAGGTGTGGGAACCTACCCCTACGAGCAGTACTTC.

The V call is TRBV29-1, the J call TRBJ1-6; tentatively, D is TRBD1 (5 bases). V gave up 4 bases and J gave up 2 bases, with 6 bases separating them. This CDR3 comprises 13 residues. CDR1 SQVTM and CDR2 ANQGSEA come from the germline V gene. The CDR3 nucleotides read TGCAGCGTTGGACAGACCTATAATTCACCCCTCCACTTT. Protein sequence: CSVGQTYNSPLHF.

The chain employs TRBV5-4 and TRBJ2-5; 7 nucleotides align to TRBD1. The CDR3 covers 14 residues. V lost 3 bases, J lost 2 bases, and 4 bases stayed unmatched. Per the germline V gene, CDR1 is SGHNT and CDR2 is YYREEE (reference sequence). The CDR3 spells CASSSGQPQETQYF. CDR3 DNA sequence: TGTGCCAGCAGCTCGGGACAGCCTCAAGAGACCCAGTACTTC.

The chain has TRBV18 and TRBJ1-2; 7 bases fit TRBD1. Germline CDR1 and CDR2: KGHSH and LQKENI. Trimming cost V 3 bases and J 8 bases; bases outside gene matches: 15. The CDR3 extends over 16 amino acids. The CDR3 sequence is CASSPVMTRGLQGYTF. The CDR3, as DNA: TGTGCCAGCTCACCGGTAATGACTAGGGGGCTTCAAGGCTACACCTTC.

The chain uses TRBV7-2 and TRBJ1-1; TRBD1 agrees at 9 bases. The V and J ends lost 5 bases and 1 base, in that order; junction bases with no gene match: 5. The CDR3 has 15 residues. CDR1 SGHTA and CDR2 FQGNSA come from the germline V gene. The CDR3, as DNA: TGTGCCAGCAGCCCAGGGACAGGGTGGAACACTGAAGCTTTCTTT. Amino acids: CASSPGTGWNTEAFF.

The rearrangement links TRBV30 to TRBJ2-3, with TRBD2 matching over 9 bases. This CDR3 is 15 amino acids long. CDR1 GTSNPN and CDR2 SVGIG come from the germline V gene (reference sequence). The J segment lost 5 bases and the V segment lost 2 bases, leaving 8 bases of the junction unmatched. The CDR3 DNA sequence: TGTGCCTGGAGTAGGCGGACTAGCGAATTAGATACGCAGTATTTT. As protein: CAWSRRTSELDTQYF.

This rearrangement joins TRBV5-4 to TRBJ1-1; D not certain. The V end lost 4 bases, the J end lost 12 bases, and 22 bases lay between the germline ends. Germline assignment: CDR1 SGHNT and CDR2 YYREEE (reference sequence). CDR3 length: 14 residues. CDR3 DNA: TGTGCCAGCAGCACCCCGGGCCCTGAAAGTGGGCCTTTCTTT. This codes for CASSTPGPESGPFF.

The chain recombines TRBV19 with TRBJ1-5; D is perhaps TRBD1 (6 bases). V was clipped by 3 bases and J by 5 bases, with 11 bases between them. The CDR3 consists of 14 residues. CDR1 LNHDA and CDR2 SQIVND come from the germline V gene (reference sequence). CDR3 in DNA: TGTGCCAGTAGTATGGTGGGACAAGATCAGCCCCAGCATTTT. Protein product: CASSMVGQDQPQHF.

The rearrangement links TRBV19 to TRBJ2-5; D gene uncertain. This CDR3 has 11 residues. Germline V CDR1 and CDR2: LNHDA, SQIVND (reference sequence). Trimming left V 4 bases short and J 2 bases short, with 2 bases between. The CDR3 DNA reads as TGTGCCAGTAGTACTCAAGAGACCCAGTACTTC. Translated, it gives CASSTQETQYF. The full variable domain, in which reference TRBV19 and TRBJ2-5 provide the parts outside the CDR3, is DGGITQSPKYLFRKEGQNVTLSCEQNLNHDAMYWYRQDPGQGLRLIYYSQIVNDFQKGDIAEGYSVSREKKESFPLTVTSAQKNPTAFYLCASSTQETQYFGPGTRLLVL.

This rearrangement joins TRBV15 to TRBJ1-5, with 7 nucleotides matching TRBD1. The CDR3 covers 19 residues. Germline V gives CDR1 LNHNV, CDR2 YYDKDF (reference sequence). Losses at the gene ends were 3 bases for V and 0 bases for J; bases not matched to a gene: 14. CDR3 region: CATSSDRASSTLSNQPQHF. In nucleotides, the CDR3 is TGTGCCACCAGCAGTGACAGGGCTTCTTCTACCCTTAGCAATCAGCCCCAGCATTTT.

The rearrangement joins TRBV2 to TRBJ2-3; 8 positions match TRBD2. CDR1 is SNHLY and CDR2 is FYNNEI in the germline V gene. The V gene end was trimmed by 6 bases and the J gene end by 6 bases; junction bases not matched to a gene: 11. This CDR3 spans 15 amino acids. The DNA of the CDR3 is TGTGCCAGCAGAGGTCCGGGACTAGTGACCGATACGCAGTATTTT. It encodes CASRGPGLVTDTQYF. The full variable domain, rest sourced from reference TRBV2 and TRBJ2-3, is EPEVTQTPSHQVTQMGQEVILRCVPISNHLYFYWYRQILGQKVEFLVSFYNNEISEKSEIFDDQFSVERPDGSNFTLKIRSTKLEDSAMYFCASRGPGLVTDTQYFGPGTRLTVL.